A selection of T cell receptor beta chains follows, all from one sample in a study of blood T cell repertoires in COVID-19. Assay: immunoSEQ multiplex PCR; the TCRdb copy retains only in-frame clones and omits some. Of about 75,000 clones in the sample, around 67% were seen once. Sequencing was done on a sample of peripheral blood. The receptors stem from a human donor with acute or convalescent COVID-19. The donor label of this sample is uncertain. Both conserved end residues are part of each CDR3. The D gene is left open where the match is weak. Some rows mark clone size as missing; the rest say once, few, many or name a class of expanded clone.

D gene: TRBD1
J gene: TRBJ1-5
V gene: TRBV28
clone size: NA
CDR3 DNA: TGTGCCAGCAGTACCTCCGGGACAGGGGAACGGCCCCAGCATTTT
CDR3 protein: CASSTSGTGERPQHF

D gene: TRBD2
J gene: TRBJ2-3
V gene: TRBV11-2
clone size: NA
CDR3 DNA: TGTGCCAGCAGCTTAGTTTGGGCTAGCGGTGGTACGCAGTATTTT
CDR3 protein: CASSLVWASGGTQYF

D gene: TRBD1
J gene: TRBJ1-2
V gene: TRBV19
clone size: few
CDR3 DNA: TGTGCCAGTAGTCAGGACAGGGCGTATGGCTACACCTTC
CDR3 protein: CASSQDRAYGYTF

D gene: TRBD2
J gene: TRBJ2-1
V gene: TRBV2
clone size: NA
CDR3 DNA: TGTGCCAGCACGGTCGTAGCGGGAGTCCAAAATGAGCAGTTCTTC
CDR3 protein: CASTVVAGVQNEQFF

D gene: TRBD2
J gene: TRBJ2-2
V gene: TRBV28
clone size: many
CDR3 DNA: TGTGCCAGCAGTTTGTGGCGGGGAGGGACCGGGGAGCTGTTTTTT
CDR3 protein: CASSLWRGGTGELFF

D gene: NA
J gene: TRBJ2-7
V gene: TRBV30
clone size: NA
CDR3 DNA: TGTGCCTGGAGTATGGAGACCTACGAGCAGTACTTC
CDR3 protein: CAWSMETYEQYF

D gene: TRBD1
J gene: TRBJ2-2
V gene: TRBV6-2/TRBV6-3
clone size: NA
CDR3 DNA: TGTGCCAGCAGTGTCCGGGACAGGGGCACCGGGGAGCTGTTTTTT
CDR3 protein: CASSVRDRGTGELFF

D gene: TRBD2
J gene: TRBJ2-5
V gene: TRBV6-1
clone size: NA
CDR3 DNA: TGTGCCAGCAGTGAAAGGGGACTAGCGGGGGAAGAGACCCAGTACTTC
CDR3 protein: CASSERGLAGEETQYF

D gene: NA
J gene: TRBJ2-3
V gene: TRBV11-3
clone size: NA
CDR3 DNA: TGTGCCAGCAGCTTACGCGGGGGCTCTAGCACAGATACGCAGTATTTT
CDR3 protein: CASSLRGGSSTDTQYF

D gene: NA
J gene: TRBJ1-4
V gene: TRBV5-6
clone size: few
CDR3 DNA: TGTGCCAGCAGCTTGGGTCAGGAGGTCGAAAAACTGTTTTTT
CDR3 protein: CASSLGQEVEKLFF

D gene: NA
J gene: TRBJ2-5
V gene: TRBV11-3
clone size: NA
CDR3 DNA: TGTGCCAGCAGCTTGATTGGGGCTCCCGTAGAGACCCAGTACTTC
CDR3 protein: CASSLIGAPVETQYF

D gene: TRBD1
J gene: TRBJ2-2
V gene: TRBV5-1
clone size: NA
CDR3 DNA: TGCGCCAGCAGCCCGGAGCCACCGGGACAGGGTTTAGGGGAGCTGTTTTTT
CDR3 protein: CASSPEPPGQGLGELFF

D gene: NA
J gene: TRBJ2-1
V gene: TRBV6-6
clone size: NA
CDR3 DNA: TGTGCCAGCAGGGGGGGGACAACCTACAATGAGCAGTTCTTC
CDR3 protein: CASRGGTTYNEQFF

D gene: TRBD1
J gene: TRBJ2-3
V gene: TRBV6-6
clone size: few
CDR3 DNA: TGTGCCAGCAGCCGCACCACAGGGGGCGTTGGAAATACGCAGTATTTT
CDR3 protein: CASSRTTGGVGNTQYF

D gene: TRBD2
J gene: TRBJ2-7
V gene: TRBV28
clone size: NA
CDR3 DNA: TGTGCCAGCAGCTCGGGCGGGAGTGGCCAAGAGCAGTACTTC
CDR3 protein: CASSSGGSGQEQYF

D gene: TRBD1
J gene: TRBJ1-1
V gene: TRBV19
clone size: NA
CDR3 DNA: TGTGCCAGCTCCCGGGACAGGGCGGGGAACACTGAAGCTTTCTTT
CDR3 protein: CASSRDRAGNTEAFF

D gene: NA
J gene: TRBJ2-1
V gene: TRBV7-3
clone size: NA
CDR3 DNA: TGTGCCAGCAGCGCTGTTGGGGCGGGACGCTCCTACAATGAGCAGTTCTTC
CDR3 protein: CASSAVGAGRSYNEQFF

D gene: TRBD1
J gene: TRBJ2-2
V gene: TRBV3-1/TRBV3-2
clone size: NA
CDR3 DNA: TGTGCCAGCAGCCAACTCGGGACAGCGACCGGGGAGCTGTTTTTT
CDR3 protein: CASSQLGTATGELFF

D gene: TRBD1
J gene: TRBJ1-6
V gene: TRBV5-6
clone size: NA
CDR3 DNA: TGTGCCAGCAGCTGGACGACCGGGACAGTCAATAATTCACCCCTCCACTTT
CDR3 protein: CASSWTTGTVNNSPLHF

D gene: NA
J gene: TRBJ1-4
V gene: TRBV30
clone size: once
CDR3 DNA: TGTGCCTGGAGCTCGGGATTTACGGATGAAAAACTGTTTTTT
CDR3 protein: CAWSSGFTDEKLFF

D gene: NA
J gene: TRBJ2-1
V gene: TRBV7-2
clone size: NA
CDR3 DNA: TGTGCCAGCAGCTTTAAGCGCTACAATGAGCAGTTCTTC
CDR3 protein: CASSFKRYNEQFF

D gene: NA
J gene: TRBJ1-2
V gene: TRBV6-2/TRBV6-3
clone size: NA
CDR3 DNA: TGTGCCAGCAGCCGGGAGGAAAACTATGGCTACACCTTC
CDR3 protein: CASSREENYGYTF

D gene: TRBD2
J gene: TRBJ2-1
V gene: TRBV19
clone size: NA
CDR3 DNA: TGTGCCAGTAGCACGACTAGCGGGACCCCCTTTTACCCCTACAATGAGCAGTTCTTC
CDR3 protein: CASSTTSGTPFYPYNEQFF

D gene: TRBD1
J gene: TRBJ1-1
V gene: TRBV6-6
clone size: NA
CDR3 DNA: TGTGCCAGCAGTATTCAGGGGGCAAGGACTGAAGCTTTCTTT
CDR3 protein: CASSIQGARTEAFF

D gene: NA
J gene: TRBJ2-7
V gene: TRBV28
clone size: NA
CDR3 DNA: TGTGCCAGCAGTTTACGGGCTAGCGAGTCCTACGAGCAGTACTTC
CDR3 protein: CASSLRASESYEQYF

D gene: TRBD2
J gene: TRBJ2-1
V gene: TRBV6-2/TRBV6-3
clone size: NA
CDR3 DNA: TGTGCCAGCAGTACCTTAGCGGGAGGAAAGCAGTTCTTC
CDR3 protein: CASSTLAGGKQFF